The 11 T cell receptor beta chains below all came from one sample that was sequenced in a study of blood T cell repertoires in COVID-19. TCRdb keeps only in-frame clones here, not all; method: immunoSEQ multiplex PCR. The sample has about 10,000 clones; roughly nine tenths are singletons. Sequences were obtained from peripheral blood. The receptors were gathered from a human donor in a cohort sampled during active COVID-19.

This chain connects TRBV7-9 to TRBJ2-7, with TRBD1 identical over 10 bases. This CDR3 has 16 amino acids. The V gene's germline CDR1 is SEHNR and CDR2 FQNEAQ (reference sequence). J lost 4 bases, V lost 5 bases, and 11 bases had no gene match. The CDR3 bases are TGTGCCAGCAGCAAAGAAGGTCGGACAGGGGGATACGAGCAGTACTTC. Translating it yields CASSKEGRTGGYEQYF.

This rearrangement joins TRBV3-1 (or the pseudogene TRBV3-2) to TRBJ2-3; TRBD2 aligns across 8 bases. Germline CDR1 and CDR2: LGHDT and YNNKEL (reference sequence). CDR3 length equals 17 residues. V gave up 4 bases and J gave up 4 bases; unmatched junction bases: 13. This CDR3 reads CASSPARGAGSADTQYF. Here the CDR3 DNA reads TGTGCCAGCAGCCCCGCGCGGGGGGCCGGATCGGCAGATACGCAGTATTTT.

The chain combines TRBV4-2 with TRBJ1-5; D might be TRBD1 (5 bases). Germline values: CDR1 LGHNA, CDR2 YNFKEQ. Trimming took 1 base from V and 2 from J, leaving 12 bases between them. There are 16 residues in the CDR3. This CDR3 reads CASSQGQGGGNQPQHF. The DNA for the CDR3 is TGTGCCAGCAGCCAAGGTCAGGGAGGGGGCAATCAGCCCCAGCATTTT.

The chain employs TRBV6-4 and TRBJ2-1; 10 nucleotides align to TRBD2. V was clipped by 5 bases and J by 10 bases; unmatched bases: 8. The length of the CDR3 is 14 residues. The germline CDR1 and CDR2 sequences are MRHNA and SNTAGT. CDR3 protein: CASSSSGGAGEQFF. The CDR3 nucleotides read TGTGCCAGCAGTTCCAGCGGGGGGGCGGGCGAGCAGTTCTTC.

The V gene is TRBV5-1, the J gene TRBJ1-1; perhaps TRBD1 as D (5 bases). The germline gives CDR1 SGHRS, CDR2 YFSETQ. This CDR3 is built from 13 residues. The V and J ends lost 4 bases and 5 bases respectively, with 12 bases between them. CDR3 region: CASSPMAGTEAFF. CDR3 DNA sequence: TGCGCCAGCAGCCCAATGGCAGGGACTGAAGCTTTCTTT.

The gene calls are TRBV19 and TRBJ1-2, with 11 bases lining up with TRBD1. The CDR3 runs 18 residues. V gave up 8 bases and J gave up 3 bases; unmatched junction bases: 17. Per the germline V gene, CDR1 is LNHDA and CDR2 is SQIVND (reference sequence). The CDR3 spells CASSLHSRGGQGDYGYTF. Here the CDR3 DNA reads TGTGCCAGTTCCCTTCACAGCCGGGGGGGACAGGGGGACTATGGCTACACCTTC.

The chain couples TRBV6-5 to TRBJ2-5; TRBD1 aligns across 8 bases. After removal of 6 bases from V and 4 bases from J, the junction contained 4 bases not matched to a gene. CDR1 is MNHEY and CDR2 is SVGAGI in the germline V gene. This CDR3 comprises 13 residues. This CDR3 is CASSWDRRETQYF. CDR3 sequence (DNA): TGTGCCAGCAGCTGGGACAGGCGAGAGACCCAGTACTTC.

This sequence joins TRBV27 and TRBJ2-3; 7 nucleotides line up with TRBD2. Trimming took 5 bases from V and 1 from J; bases not matched to a gene: 6. CDR3 size: 15 residues. From germline, CDR1 is MNHEY and CDR2 SMNVEV (reference sequence). This CDR3 reads CASSPAAGGTDTQYF. The DNA of the CDR3 is TGTGCCAGCAGTCCAGCCGCGGGAGGCACAGATACGCAGTATTTT.

The chain employs TRBV19 and TRBJ2-2, with D possibly matching TRBD1 (5 bases). The germline V and J ends were trimmed by 5 bases and 2 bases, with 15 bases remaining between them. This CDR3 has 16 amino acids. Germline V CDR1 and CDR2: LNHDA, SQIVND (reference sequence). CDR3: CASSPQPTVNTGELFF. The CDR3 bases are TGTGCCAGTAGTCCCCAACCGACAGTTAACACCGGGGAGCTGTTTTTT.

The chain joins TRBV27 to TRBJ1-5; D is uncertain. Germline V gives CDR1 MNHEY, CDR2 SMNVEV (reference sequence). V was cut by 8 bases and J by 1 base, with 6 bases left in between. The CDR3 has 12 residues. The CDR3 DNA is TGTGCCAGCGGAGTCAGCAATCAGCCCCAGCATTTT. Translated: CASGVSNQPQHF.

This clone was picked up a small number of times. The J gene is TRBJ1-2, the V gene TRBV3-1 (or the pseudogene TRBV3-2); D remains ambiguous. The germline V gene encodes CDR1 LGHDT and CDR2 YNNKEL (reference sequence). Deletions cut 1 base from V and 3 bases from J, with 12 bases between. The length of the CDR3 is 15 residues. This CDR3 reads CASSQGLRADYGYTF. In nucleotides, the CDR3 is TGTGCCAGCAGCCAAGGATTAAGAGCCGACTATGGCTACACCTTC.